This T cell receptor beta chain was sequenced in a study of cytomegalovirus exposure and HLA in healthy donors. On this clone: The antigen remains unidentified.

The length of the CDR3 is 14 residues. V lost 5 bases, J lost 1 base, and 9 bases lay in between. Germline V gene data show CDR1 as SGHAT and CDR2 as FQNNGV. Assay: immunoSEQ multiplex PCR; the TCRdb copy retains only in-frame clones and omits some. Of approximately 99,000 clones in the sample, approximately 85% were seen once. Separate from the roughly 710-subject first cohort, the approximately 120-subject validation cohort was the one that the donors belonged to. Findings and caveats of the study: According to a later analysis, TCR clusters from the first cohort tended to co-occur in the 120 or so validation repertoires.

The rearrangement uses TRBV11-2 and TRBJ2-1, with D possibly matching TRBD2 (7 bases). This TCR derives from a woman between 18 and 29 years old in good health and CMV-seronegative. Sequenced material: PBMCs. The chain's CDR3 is CASSRGGSYNEQFF. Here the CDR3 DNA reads TGTGCCAGCAGCAGGGGGGGTTCCTACAATGAGCAGTTCTTC.